This T cell receptor beta chain was observed in a study of blood T cell repertoires in COVID-19. Study in general: There were acute and convalescent COVID-19 samples, and they came from the United States, Italy and Spain. Sample material is recorded as cDNA or gDNA derived from T cells, B-cell-depleted T cells, or PBMCs.

In the source study's methods: Amplification of reference gene primers provided the estimated nucleated cell counts. Some clones are missing from TCRdb's copy, which holds only in-frame ones; the method was immunoSEQ multiplex PCR. That table supplies the V and J calls and clone size; D and trimming were determined from the DNA. The sample includes about 210,000 clones, approximately 82% of them seen just once. The CDR3 runs to 14 residues. In germline, CDR1 is MNHEY, CDR2 SVGEGT. Germline trimming cut 5 bases from V and 7 bases from J; bases unmatched to any gene: 10. The origin of this receptor is a woman aged 40 to 50 with acute or convalescent COVID-19. Material: peripheral blood. The chain links TRBV6-2 or TRBV6-3 to TRBJ2-7; 8 bases are a match to TRBD1. The CDR3 DNA reads TGTGCCAGCAGTCCCCCCGGGACAGGAAGTGAGCAGTACTTC. This sequence encodes CASSPPGTGSEQYF.